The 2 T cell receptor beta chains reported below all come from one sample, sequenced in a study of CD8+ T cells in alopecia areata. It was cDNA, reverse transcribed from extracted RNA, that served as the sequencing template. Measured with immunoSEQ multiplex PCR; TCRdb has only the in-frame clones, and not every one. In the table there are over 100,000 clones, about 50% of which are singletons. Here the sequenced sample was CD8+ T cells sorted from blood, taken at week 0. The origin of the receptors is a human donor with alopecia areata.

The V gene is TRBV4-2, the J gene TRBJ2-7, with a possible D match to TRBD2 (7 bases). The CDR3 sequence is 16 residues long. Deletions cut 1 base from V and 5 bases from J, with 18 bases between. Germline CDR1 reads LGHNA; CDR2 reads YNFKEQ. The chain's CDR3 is CASSQVPAGAFDEQYF. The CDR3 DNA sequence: TGTGCCAGCAGCCAAGTTCCGGCGGGGGCCTTCGACGAGCAGTACTTC.

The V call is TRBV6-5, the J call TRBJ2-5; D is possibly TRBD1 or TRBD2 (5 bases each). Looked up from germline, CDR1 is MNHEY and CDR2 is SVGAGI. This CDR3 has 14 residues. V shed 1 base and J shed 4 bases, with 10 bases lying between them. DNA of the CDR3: TGTGCCAGCAGTTACTGGGGGAGCGGAGAGACCCAGTACTTC. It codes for CASSYWGSGETQYF.